These 3 T cell receptor beta chains were all obtained from the same sample, sequenced in a study of blood T cells in healthy people across ages (dated by TCRdb to between 2015 and 2017). Library construction relied on 5' RACE. The data were produced on an Illumina HiSeq 2500. A second PCR of about 6 to 11 cycles was run with a J-beta primer mix and a sample-barcoded 5' primer. TCRdb trimmed public reads at Q25 via fastp, called clones via MiXCR and kept in-frame beta chains. Identical CDR3 proteins give one entry, which carries the most common genes and DNA. Present in this sample are about 830,000 distinct CDR3 sequences, around 62% of which were seen just once. The ten most abundant clones make up 25% to 30% of the sample. Sequenced sample: blood. The receptor source for this set is a man aged 25 to 40 in good health.

The chain couples TRBV7-9 to TRBJ1-5, with D unclear. Trimming stripped 1 base from V and 2 bases from J, with 6 bases between. The length of the CDR3 is 14 residues. Germline V CDR1 and CDR2: SEHNR, FQNEAQ (reference sequence). The CDR3 loop reads CASSLDSGNQPQHF. The CDR3 region has the DNA TGTGCCAGCAGCTTAGACTCAGGCAATCAGCCCCAGCATTTT.

As for this clonotype: One end of the junction does not line up with germline, which may come from a read error. The V gene is TRBV4-2, the J gene TRBJ2-3; no firm D call. Germline CDR1 and CDR2: LGHNA and YNFKEQ. CDR3 length equals 15 residues. The CDR3 sequence is CAGSQEARLADTQYF. The DNA of the CDR3 is TGTGCCGGCAGCCAAGAGGCCAGGCTAGCAGATACGCAGTATTTT.

Only one count was recorded for this clonotype. This chain links TRBV7-2 with TRBJ1-1, with D unresolved. This CDR3 has 15 residues. The V and J ends lost 5 bases and 0 bases respectively, with 13 bases between them. CDR1 SGHTA and CDR2 FQGNSA come from the germline V gene. CDR3 region: CASSPREVMNTEAFF. The CDR3 DNA is TGTGCCAGCAGCCCGCGGGAGGTCATGAACACTGAAGCTTTCTTT.